Following are 27 T cell receptor beta chains from one sample sequenced in a study of blood T cell repertoires in COVID-19. The protocol was immunoSEQ multiplex PCR, while the TCRdb copy is restricted to in-frame clones and leaves out a portion. The data contain roughly 80,000 clones, 84% of them singletons. Material: peripheral blood. Receptor source: a man aged 45-65 years with acute or convalescent COVID-19.

The chain combines TRBV6-5 with TRBJ2-1; 8 bases fit TRBD1. This CDR3 comprises 15 residues. Unmatched junction bases numbered 11, after V lost 6 bases and J lost 7 bases. Looked up from germline, CDR1 is MNHEY and CDR2 is SVGAGI. The CDR3 DNA sequence: TGTGCCAGCAGCCGCACAGGGGGTTCTTTGAATGAGCAGTTCTTC. This codes for CASSRTGGSLNEQFF.

The chain links TRBV5-1 to TRBJ2-1, with TRBD2 matching over 14 bases. This CDR3 region has 15 residues. The J segment lost 11 bases and the V segment lost 3 bases, leaving 7 bases of the junction unmatched. CDR1 and CDR2 (germline): SGHRS, YFSETQ. In DNA form, the CDR3 reads TGCGCCAGCAGCTCCGCGGGACTAGCGGGGGACCAGCAGTTCTTC. Translation gives CASSSAGLAGDQQFF.

This chain links TRBV7-8 with TRBJ2-7; TRBD2 might be the D (5 bases). CDR3 length: 14 residues. Germline V gives CDR1 SGHVS, CDR2 FQNEAQ. V shed 1 base and J shed 5 bases, with 12 bases lying between them. For the CDR3, the DNA is TGTGCCAGCAGCTTAGGGGCTAGCTTCGACGAGCAGTACTTC. The encoded protein is CASSLGASFDEQYF. Full variable domain (remainder filled in from reference TRBV7-8 and TRBJ2-7): GAGVSQSPRYKVAKRGQDVALRCDPISGHVSLFWYQQALGQGPEFLTYFQNEAQLDKSGLPSDRFFAERPEGSVSTLKIQRTQQEDSAVYLCASSLGASFDEQYFGPGTRLTVT.

As regards this clone: At one boundary the junction diverges from the germline segment, which might be a read error. This sequence joins TRBV7-9 and TRBJ2-1; D unresolved. The length of the CDR3 is 13 residues. CDR1 is SEHNR, CDR2 FQNEAQ, per germline (reference sequence). The CDR3 spells CASSLVKPPVQIF. In nucleotides, the CDR3 is TGTGCCAGCAGCTTAGTTAAGCCCCCGGTTCAAATCTTC.

V gene TRBV7-8 combines with J gene TRBJ1-2; D not certain. Trimming left V 1 base short and J 4 bases short, with 13 bases between. The CDR3 is 15 amino acids. The germline V gene encodes CDR1 SGHVS and CDR2 FQNEAQ. The CDR3 DNA is TGTGCCAGCAGCTTAGTCTCGGAGGCTTCCTATGGCTACACCTTC. Translated, it gives CASSLVSEASYGYTF. The whole variable domain, remainder taken from reference TRBV7-8 and TRBJ1-2, is GAGVSQSPRYKVAKRGQDVALRCDPISGHVSLFWYQQALGQGPEFLTYFQNEAQLDKSGLPSDRFFAERPEGSVSTLKIQRTQQEDSAVYLCASSLVSEASYGYTFGSGTRLTVV.

This chain links TRBV24-1 with TRBJ1-1; a weak D match, TRBD1 (5 bases). Trimming left V 1 base short and J 10 bases short, with 12 bases between. The germline V gene has CDR1 KGHDR and CDR2 SFDVKD. The CDR3 extends over 13 amino acids. The CDR3 loop reads CATSDFLGEVAFF. The CDR3 DNA sequence: TGTGCCACCAGTGATTTTTTGGGGGAGGTAGCTTTCTTT.

The rearrangement uses TRBV7-3 and TRBJ2-3; unclear D gene. Germline CDR1 is SGHTA and CDR2 is FQGTGA. CDR3 length: 14 amino acids. The V gene lost 1 base and the J gene lost 1 base, with 6 bases spanning the gap. CDR3 protein: CASSLSQGTDTQYF. The CDR3 nucleotides read TGTGCCAGCAGCTTAAGCCAGGGCACAGATACGCAGTATTTT.

V usage is TRBV6-5 and J usage is TRBJ1-1; no firm D call. The germline V gene encodes CDR1 MNHEY and CDR2 SVGAGI. Trimming removed 8 bases at V and 0 bases at J, with 13 bases between. The CDR3 totals 14 residues. The CDR3 protein is CASDRTGMNTEAFF. CDR3 in DNA: TGTGCCAGCGACCGGACGGGAATGAACACTGAAGCTTTCTTT.

The CDR3 loop reads CASSSPGGATNEKLFF. CDR3 coding DNA: TGTGCCAGCAGCTCCCCGGGGGGCGCAACTAATGAAAAACTGTTTTTT. This chain joins TRBV7-9 and TRBJ1-4; a weak D match, TRBD1 (6 bases). Germline CDR1 SEHNR, CDR2 FQNEAQ (reference sequence). V was pared by 4 bases and J by 0 bases, with 12 bases between. This CDR3 spans 16 amino acids.

The genes are TRBV28 and TRBJ1-2; maybe TRBD1 (5 bases). Trimming took off 3 bases at V and 8 bases at J, with 13 bases between the two ends. Germline lookup yields CDR1 MDHEN and CDR2 SYDVKM. The CDR3 totals 13 residues. In DNA, the CDR3 is TGTGCCAGCAGTTTTGTGTGGGGCGGCGGCTACACCTTC. Amino acid sequence: CASSFVWGGGYTF.

The rearrangement links TRBV7-9 to TRBJ1-6, with TRBD1 matching over 10 bases. The germline gives CDR1 SEHNR, CDR2 FQNEAQ (reference sequence). J was trimmed by 5 bases and V by 1 base; bases with no gene match: 5. The CDR3 extends over 17 amino acids. CDR3 nucleotides: TGTGCCAGCAGCTTAGGTACCGGGACAGGGGATAATTCACCCCTCCACTTT. This translates into CASSLGTGTGDNSPLHF.

CDR3 in DNA: TGCGCCAGCAGCCTCACGACTAGCGGGCAAGAGACCCAGTACTTC. It yields the protein CASSLTTSGQETQYF. The chain recombines TRBV4-3 with TRBJ2-5; 10 nucleotides match TRBD2. Germline CDR1 and CDR2: LGHNA and YSLEER. J was trimmed by 2 bases and V by 4 bases; bases with no gene match: 4. The CDR3 extends over 15 amino acids.

The J gene is TRBJ1-4, the V gene TRBV27; TRBD1 is a possible D gene (5 bases). This CDR3 is 14 amino acids long. The germline V gene encodes CDR1 MNHEY and CDR2 SMNVEV (reference sequence). V lost 5 bases to trimming and J lost 6 bases, with 13 bases between them. CDR3 sequence reads: CASSLGGEYEKLFF. CDR3 coding DNA: TGTGCCAGCAGTCTCGGGGGGGAATATGAAAAACTGTTTTTT.

The chain recombines TRBV28 with TRBJ2-1, with 8 bases lining up with TRBD1. The V and J ends lost 6 bases and 8 bases, in that order; junction bases with no gene match: 27. The CDR3 extends over 20 amino acids. Germline V gives CDR1 MDHEN, CDR2 SYDVKM. The CDR3 DNA sequence: TGTGCCAGCAGCCCTTTCTGGGCAGGGGGCCGTATGAGGACAAACCATGAGCAGTTCTTC. Amino acid sequence: CASSPFWAGGRMRTNHEQFF.

The chain links TRBV7-9 to TRBJ2-2; 9 nucleotides align to TRBD2. The CDR3 contains 16 residues. The germline V gene encodes CDR1 SEHNR and CDR2 FQNEAQ (reference sequence). Trimming removed 5 bases from V and 5 bases from J; junction bases left unmatched: 9. CDR3 bases: TGTGCCAGCAGCCCACTGACTAGCGGAGAAACCGGGGAGCTGTTTTTT. Encoded protein: CASSPLTSGETGELFF.

The V gene is TRBV10-3, the J gene TRBJ2-7; 9 bases align to TRBD1. Germline CDR1 reads ENHRY; CDR2 reads SYGVKD. J was trimmed by 2 bases and V by 11 bases; bases with no gene match: 13. This CDR3 contains 15 residues. For the CDR3, the DNA is TGTGCCTTGGCCCCAAACAGGGGGCCAACCTACGAGCAGTACTTC. Amino acid sequence: CALAPNRGPTYEQYF.

This chain links TRBV18 with TRBJ2-3, with D perhaps TRBD2 (5 bases). V lost 0 bases, J lost 5 bases, and 9 bases lay in between. In germline, CDR1 is KGHSH, CDR2 LQKENI. CDR3 length: 14 amino acids. CDR3: CASSPPSGGDTQYF. The DNA for the CDR3 is TGTGCCAGCTCACCACCCAGCGGCGGAGATACGCAGTATTTT.

The V gene is TRBV6-5, the J gene TRBJ2-7; D possibly corresponds to TRBD1 (6 bases). This CDR3 spans 13 amino acids. Germline assignment: CDR1 MNHEY and CDR2 SVGAGI. V was trimmed by 6 bases and J by 3 bases, leaving 12 bases between them. CDR3 region: CASRKTGGYEQYF. The CDR3 region has the DNA TGTGCCAGCAGAAAGACAGGTGGCTACGAGCAGTACTTC.

This chain joins TRBV4-3 and TRBJ1-5; TRBD1 is a possible D gene (6 bases). CDR1 is LGHNA, CDR2 YSLEER, per germline. This CDR3 is built from 16 residues. Deletions cut 0 bases from V and 0 bases from J, with 9 bases between. CDR3 bases: TGCGCCAGCAGCCAAGATCCAGGGGATAGCAATCAGCCCCAGCATTTT. The encoded protein is CASSQDPGDSNQPQHF.

This clone was observed a few times. The rearrangement uses TRBV14 and TRBJ2-5; D may be TRBD1 (6 bases). The germline V gene encodes CDR1 SGHDN and CDR2 FVKESK. V dropped 4 bases and J dropped 2 bases, with 11 bases sitting between them. There are 14 residues in the CDR3. This CDR3 is CASSPRTDQETQYF. The CDR3 region has the DNA TGTGCCAGCAGCCCTCGGACAGATCAAGAGACCCAGTACTTC.

The chain carries TRBV6-2 or TRBV6-3 and TRBJ1-1, with TRBD1 matching 7 bases. V lost 6 bases and J lost 5; bases outside the gene matches: 9. This CDR3 has 14 residues. CDR1 and CDR2 from the germline V gene are MNHEY and SVGEGT. The CDR3 sequence is CASSRQGHRTEAFF. The CDR3 bases are TGTGCCAGCAGCCGACAGGGTCACAGGACTGAAGCTTTCTTT.

The chain combines TRBV3-1 (or the pseudogene TRBV3-2) with TRBJ2-2; possible D gene TRBD2, 5 bases. Germline V CDR1 and CDR2: LGHDT, YNNKEL (reference sequence). The CDR3 spans 14 residues. Trimming shortened V by 4 bases and J by 5 bases, and 11 bases separated the two germline ends. The CDR3 loop is CASSPKSGTGELFF. The CDR3 region has the DNA TGTGCCAGCAGCCCCAAAAGCGGAACCGGGGAGCTGTTTTTT.

The genes are TRBV4-1 and TRBJ1-2; 11 bases line up with TRBD1. The V segment lost 0 bases and the J segment 8 bases; nucleotides outside the gene matches: 8. Germline CDR1 is MGHRA and CDR2 is YSYEKL. The CDR3 runs to 16 residues. CDR3 DNA sequence: TGCGCCAGCAGCCAAGAGGGACAGGGGGGAAGTCGGGGCTACACCTTC. This codes for CASSQEGQGGSRGYTF.

This chain uses TRBV12-3 or TRBV12-4 with TRBJ2-1; no firm D call. The CDR3 spans 13 residues. V shed 1 base and J shed 5 bases, with 6 bases lying between them. CDR3 in amino acids: CASSLGLNNEQFF. The CDR3 DNA is TGTGCCAGCAGTTTAGGACTGAACAATGAGCAGTTCTTC.

The rearrangement links TRBV10-3 to TRBJ1-6; 7 bases map to TRBD1. Trimming at V came to 5 bases and at J to 10 bases, leaving 11 bases not matched to a gene. Germline V gives CDR1 ENHRY, CDR2 SYGVKD. CDR3 length: 15 amino acids. CDR3 loop: CAISQGGPENSPLHF. The DNA for the CDR3 is TGTGCCATCAGTCAGGGGGGACCTGAAAACTCACCCCTCCACTTT.

The V gene is TRBV4-3, the J gene TRBJ2-7; 11 bases align to TRBD2. J gave up 5 bases and V 0 bases, and 6 bases lay outside the gene matches. This CDR3 is built from 16 residues. Germline V CDR1 and CDR2: LGHNA, YSLEER. CDR3 loop: CASSQDYLAGGDEQYF. CDR3 nucleotides: TGCGCCAGCAGCCAAGATTATCTAGCGGGAGGCGACGAGCAGTACTTC.

V gene TRBV15 combines with J gene TRBJ2-2; 10 positions match TRBD1. The V and J ends lost 3 bases and 1 base, in that order; junction bases with no gene match: 5. Germline V lookup: CDR1 LNHNV, CDR2 YYDKDF (reference sequence). CDR3 length equals 17 residues. The CDR3 coding sequence is TGTGCCACCAGCAGGGGGGGGACAGGGGTGAACACCGGGGAGCTGTTTTTT. Amino acid sequence: CATSRGGTGVNTGELFF.